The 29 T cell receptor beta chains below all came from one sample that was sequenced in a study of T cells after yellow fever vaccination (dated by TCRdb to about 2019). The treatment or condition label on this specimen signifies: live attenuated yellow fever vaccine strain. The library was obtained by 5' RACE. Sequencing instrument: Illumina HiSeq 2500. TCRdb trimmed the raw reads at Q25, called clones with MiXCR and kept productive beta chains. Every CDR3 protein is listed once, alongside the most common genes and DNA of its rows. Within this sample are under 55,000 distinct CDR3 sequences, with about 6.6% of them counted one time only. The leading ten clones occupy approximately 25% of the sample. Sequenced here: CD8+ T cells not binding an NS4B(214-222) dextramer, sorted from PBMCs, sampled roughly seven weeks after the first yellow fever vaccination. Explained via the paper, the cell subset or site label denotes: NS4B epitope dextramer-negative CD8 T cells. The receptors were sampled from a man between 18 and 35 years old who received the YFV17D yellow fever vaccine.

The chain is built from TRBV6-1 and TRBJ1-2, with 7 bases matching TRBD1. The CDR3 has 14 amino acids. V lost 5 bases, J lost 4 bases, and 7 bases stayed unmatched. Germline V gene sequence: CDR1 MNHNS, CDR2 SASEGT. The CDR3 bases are TGTGCCAGCAGTAAACAGGGGCTTTTCTATGGCTACACCTTC. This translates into CASSKQGLFYGYTF.

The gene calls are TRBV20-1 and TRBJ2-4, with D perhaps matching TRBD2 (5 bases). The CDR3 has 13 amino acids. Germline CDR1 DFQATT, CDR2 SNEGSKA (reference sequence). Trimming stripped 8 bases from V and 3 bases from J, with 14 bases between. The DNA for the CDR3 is TGCAGTCGTCGGGAAAGGAACAAAAACATTCAGTACTTC. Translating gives CSRRERNKNIQYF.

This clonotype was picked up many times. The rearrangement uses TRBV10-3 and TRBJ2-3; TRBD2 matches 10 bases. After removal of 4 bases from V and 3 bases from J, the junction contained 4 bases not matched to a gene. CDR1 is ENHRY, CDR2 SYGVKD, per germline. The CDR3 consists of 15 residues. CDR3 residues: CAISGLAGDTDTQYF. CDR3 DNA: TGTGCCATCAGTGGCCTAGCGGGGGATACAGATACGCAGTATTTT.

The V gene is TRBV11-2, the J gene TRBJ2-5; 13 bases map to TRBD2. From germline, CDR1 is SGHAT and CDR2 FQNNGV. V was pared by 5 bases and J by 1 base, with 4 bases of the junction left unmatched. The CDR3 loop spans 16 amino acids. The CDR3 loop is CASSPGLAGTQETQYF. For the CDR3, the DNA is TGTGCCAGCAGCCCGGGACTAGCGGGAACCCAAGAGACCCAGTACTTC. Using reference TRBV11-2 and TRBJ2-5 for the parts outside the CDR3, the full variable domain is EAGVAQSPRYKIIEKRQSVAFWCNPISGHATLYWYQQILGQGPKLLIQFQNNGVVDDSQLPKDRFSAERLKGVDSTLKIQPAKLEDSAVYLCASSPGLAGTQETQYFGPGTRLLVL.

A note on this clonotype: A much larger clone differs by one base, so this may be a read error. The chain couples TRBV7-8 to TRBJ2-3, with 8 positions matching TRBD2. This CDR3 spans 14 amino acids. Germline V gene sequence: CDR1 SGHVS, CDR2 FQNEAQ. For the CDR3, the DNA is TGTGCCAGCAGCCCGGGACTAGAGAGAGATAAGCAGTATTTT. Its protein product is CASSPGLERDKQYF.

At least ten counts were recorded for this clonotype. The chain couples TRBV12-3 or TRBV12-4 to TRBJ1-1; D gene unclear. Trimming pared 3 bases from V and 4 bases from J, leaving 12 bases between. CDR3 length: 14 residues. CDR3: CASSLRGEGTEAFF. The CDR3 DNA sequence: TGTGCCAGCAGTTTGAGAGGAGAAGGCACTGAAGCTTTCTTT.

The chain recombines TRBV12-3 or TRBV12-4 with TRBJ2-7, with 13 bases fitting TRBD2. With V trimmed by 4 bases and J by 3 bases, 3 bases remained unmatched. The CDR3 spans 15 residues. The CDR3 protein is CASSSRTSGGYEQYF. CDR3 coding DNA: TGTGCCAGCAGTTCCCGGACTAGCGGGGGCTACGAGCAGTACTTC.

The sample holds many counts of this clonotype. The CDR3 coding sequence is TGTGCCAGCAGCTTAGAGGTTAGGGCTGGGGCCAACGTCCTGACTTTC. Its translation is CASSLEVRAGANVLTF. The rearrangement links TRBV7-9 to TRBJ2-6; the D is unclear. The CDR3 is 16 amino acids. Trimming left V 1 base short and J 2 bases short, with 9 bases between. The V gene's germline CDR1 is SEHNR and CDR2 FQNEAQ (reference sequence).

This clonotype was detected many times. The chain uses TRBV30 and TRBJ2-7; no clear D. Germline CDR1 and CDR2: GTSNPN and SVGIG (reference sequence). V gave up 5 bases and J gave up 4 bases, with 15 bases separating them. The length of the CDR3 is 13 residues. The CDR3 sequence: CAWGIPSDYEQYF. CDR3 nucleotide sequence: TGTGCCTGGGGTATTCCGTCAGATTACGAGCAGTACTTC.

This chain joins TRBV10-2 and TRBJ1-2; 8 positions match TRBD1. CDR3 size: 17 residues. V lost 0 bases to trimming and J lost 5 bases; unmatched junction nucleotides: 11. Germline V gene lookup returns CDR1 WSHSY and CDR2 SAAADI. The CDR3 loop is CASSESRTGRGRYGYTF. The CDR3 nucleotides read TGCGCCAGCAGTGAGTCAAGGACAGGGCGCGGTCGGTATGGCTACACCTTC.

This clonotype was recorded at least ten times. The CDR3 sequence: CASSETSGGPSYNEQFF. CDR3 nucleotide sequence: TGCGCCAGCAGCGAAACTAGCGGGGGGCCCTCCTACAATGAGCAGTTCTTC. The rearrangement joins TRBV5-1 to TRBJ2-1; 12 bases agree with TRBD2. V shed 4 bases and J 0 bases; nucleotides not matched to a gene: 5. The CDR3 loop spans 17 amino acids. Germline-derived CDR1 and CDR2 are SGHRS and YFSETQ. Drawing the rest from reference TRBV5-1 and TRBJ2-1, the complete variable domain is KAGVTQTPRYLIKTRGQQVTLSCSPISGHRSVSWYQQTPGQGLQFLFEYFSETQRNKGNFPGRFSGRQFSNSRSEMNVSTLELGDSALYLCASSETSGGPSYNEQFFGPGTRLTVL.

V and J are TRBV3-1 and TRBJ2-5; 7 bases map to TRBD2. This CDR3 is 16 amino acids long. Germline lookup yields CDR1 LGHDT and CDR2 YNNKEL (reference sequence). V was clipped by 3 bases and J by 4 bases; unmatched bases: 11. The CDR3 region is CASSQPPREFRETQYF. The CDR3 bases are TGTGCCAGCAGCCAGCCACCGCGGGAGTTCCGAGAGACCCAGTACTTC.

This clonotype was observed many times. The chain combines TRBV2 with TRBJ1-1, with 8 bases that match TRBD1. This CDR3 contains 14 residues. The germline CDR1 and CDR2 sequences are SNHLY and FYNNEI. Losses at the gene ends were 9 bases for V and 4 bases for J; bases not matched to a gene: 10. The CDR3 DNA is TGTGCCAGAAAGACAGGGGAAGGGCGCACTGAAGCTTTCTTT. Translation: CARKTGEGRTEAFF.

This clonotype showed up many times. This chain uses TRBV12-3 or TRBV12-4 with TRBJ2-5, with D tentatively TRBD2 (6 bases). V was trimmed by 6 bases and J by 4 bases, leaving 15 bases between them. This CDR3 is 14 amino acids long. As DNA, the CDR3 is TGTGCCAGCAGCCTCGCGGGGCTGGGAGAGACCCAGTACTTC. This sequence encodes CASSLAGLGETQYF.

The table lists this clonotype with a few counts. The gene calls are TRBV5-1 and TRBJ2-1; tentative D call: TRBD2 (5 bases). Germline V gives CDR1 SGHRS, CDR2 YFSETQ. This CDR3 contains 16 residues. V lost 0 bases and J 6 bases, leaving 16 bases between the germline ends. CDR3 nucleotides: TGCGCCAGCAGCTTGGGGGGTGGCCTTAGCGTCAATGAGCAGTTCTTC. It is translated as CASSLGGGLSVNEQFF. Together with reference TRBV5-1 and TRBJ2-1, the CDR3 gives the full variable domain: KAGVTQTPRYLIKTRGQQVTLSCSPISGHRSVSWYQQTPGQGLQFLFEYFSETQRNKGNFPGRFSGRQFSNSRSEMNVSTLELGDSALYLCASSLGGGLSVNEQFFGPGTRLTVL.

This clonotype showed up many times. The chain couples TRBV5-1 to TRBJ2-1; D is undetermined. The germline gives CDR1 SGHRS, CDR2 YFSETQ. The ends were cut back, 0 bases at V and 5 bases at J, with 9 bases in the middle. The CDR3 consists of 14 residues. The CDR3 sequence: CASSLGPFHNEQFF. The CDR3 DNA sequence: TGCGCCAGCAGCTTGGGGCCGTTCCACAATGAGCAGTTCTTC.

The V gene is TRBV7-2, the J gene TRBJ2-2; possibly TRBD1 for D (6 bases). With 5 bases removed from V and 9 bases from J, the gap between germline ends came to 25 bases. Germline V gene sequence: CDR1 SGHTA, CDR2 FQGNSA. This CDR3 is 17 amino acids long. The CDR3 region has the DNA TGTGCCAGCAGCCCTACTTGGCCCGCAGGGGAAACCCGGGAGCTGTTTTTT. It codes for CASSPTWPAGETRELFF. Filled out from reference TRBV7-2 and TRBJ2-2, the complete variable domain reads GAGVSQSPSNKVTEKGKDVELRCDPISGHTALYWYRQSLGQGLEFLIYFQGNSAPDKSGLPSDRFSAERTGGSVSTLTIQRTQQEDSAVYLCASSPTWPAGETRELFFGEGSRLTVL.

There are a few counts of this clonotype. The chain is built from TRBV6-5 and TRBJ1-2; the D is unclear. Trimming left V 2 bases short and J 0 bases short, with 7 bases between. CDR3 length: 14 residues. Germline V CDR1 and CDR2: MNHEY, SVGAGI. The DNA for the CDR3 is TGTGCCAGCAGTTACACGGAAGCTAACTATGGCTACACCTTC. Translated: CASSYTEANYGYTF.

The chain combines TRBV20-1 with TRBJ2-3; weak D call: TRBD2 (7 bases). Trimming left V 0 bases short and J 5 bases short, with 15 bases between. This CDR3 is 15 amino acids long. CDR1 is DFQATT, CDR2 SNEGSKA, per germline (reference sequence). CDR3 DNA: TGCAGTGCTAGAGAAGGGGGGGGCGAAGTAGATACGCAGTATTTT. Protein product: CSAREGGGEVDTQYF.

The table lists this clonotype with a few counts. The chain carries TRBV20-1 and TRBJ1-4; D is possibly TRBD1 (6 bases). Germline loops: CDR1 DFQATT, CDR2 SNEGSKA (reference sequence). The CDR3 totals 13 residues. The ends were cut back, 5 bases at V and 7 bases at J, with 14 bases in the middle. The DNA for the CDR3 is TGCAGTGCTCGCAACAGGGTTGGTGAAAAACTGTTTTTT. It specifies CSARNRVGEKLFF.

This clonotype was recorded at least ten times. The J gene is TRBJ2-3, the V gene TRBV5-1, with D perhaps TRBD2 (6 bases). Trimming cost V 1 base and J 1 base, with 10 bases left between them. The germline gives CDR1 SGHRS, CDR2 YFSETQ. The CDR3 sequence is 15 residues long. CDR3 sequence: CASSLSGWGTDTQYF. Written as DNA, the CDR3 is TGCGCCAGCAGCTTGAGCGGGTGGGGCACAGATACGCAGTATTTT.

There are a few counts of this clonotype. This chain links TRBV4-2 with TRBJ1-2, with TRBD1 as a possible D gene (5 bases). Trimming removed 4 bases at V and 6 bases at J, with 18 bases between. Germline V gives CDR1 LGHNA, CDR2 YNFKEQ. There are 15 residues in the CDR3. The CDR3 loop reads CASSPTGRVPDGYTF. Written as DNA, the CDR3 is TGTGCCAGCAGCCCGACGGGCAGGGTACCTGATGGCTACACCTTC.

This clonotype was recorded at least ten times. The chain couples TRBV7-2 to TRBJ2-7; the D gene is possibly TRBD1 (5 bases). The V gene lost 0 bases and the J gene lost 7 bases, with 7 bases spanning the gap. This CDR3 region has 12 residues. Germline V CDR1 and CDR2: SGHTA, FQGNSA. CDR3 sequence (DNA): TGTGCCAGCAGCTTAGCGGGGCGGGAGCAGTACTTC. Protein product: CASSLAGREQYF.

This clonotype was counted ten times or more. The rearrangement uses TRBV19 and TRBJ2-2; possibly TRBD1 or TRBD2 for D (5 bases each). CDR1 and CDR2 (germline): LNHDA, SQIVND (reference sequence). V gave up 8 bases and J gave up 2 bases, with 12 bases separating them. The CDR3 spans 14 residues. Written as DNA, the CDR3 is TGTGCCAGTCAACCGGGACCCAACACCGGGGAGCTGTTTTTT. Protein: CASQPGPNTGELFF.

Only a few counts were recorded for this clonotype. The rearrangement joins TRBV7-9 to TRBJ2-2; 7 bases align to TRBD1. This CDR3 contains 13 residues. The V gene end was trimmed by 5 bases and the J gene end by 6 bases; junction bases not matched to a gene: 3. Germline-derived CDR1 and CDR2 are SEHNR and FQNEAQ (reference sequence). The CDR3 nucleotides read TGTGCCAGCAGCAAAGACAGGGCCGGGGAGCTGTTTTTT. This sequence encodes CASSKDRAGELFF.

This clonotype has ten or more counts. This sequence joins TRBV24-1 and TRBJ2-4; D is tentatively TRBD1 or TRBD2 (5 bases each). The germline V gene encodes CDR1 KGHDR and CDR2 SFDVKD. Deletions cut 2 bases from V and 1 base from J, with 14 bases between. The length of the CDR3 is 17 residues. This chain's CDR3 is CATSDYRDGAAKNIQYF. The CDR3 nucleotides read TGTGCCACCAGTGATTATCGGGACGGGGCGGCCAAAAACATTCAGTACTTC.

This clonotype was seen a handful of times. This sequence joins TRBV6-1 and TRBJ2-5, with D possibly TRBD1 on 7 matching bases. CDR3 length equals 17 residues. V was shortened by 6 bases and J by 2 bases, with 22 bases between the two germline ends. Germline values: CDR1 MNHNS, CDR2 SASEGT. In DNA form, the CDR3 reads TGTGCCAGCAGAAGGAGGGGGACAGTTATTTTACAAGAGACCCAGTACTTC. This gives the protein CASRRRGTVILQETQYF.

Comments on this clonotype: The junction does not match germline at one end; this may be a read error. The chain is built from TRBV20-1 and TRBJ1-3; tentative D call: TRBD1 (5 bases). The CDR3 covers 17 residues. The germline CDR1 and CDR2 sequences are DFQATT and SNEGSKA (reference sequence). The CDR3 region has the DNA TGCTGTGCTAGAGAAATCAGACAGAAATACTCTGGAAACACCATATATTTT. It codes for CCAREIRQKYSGNTIYF.

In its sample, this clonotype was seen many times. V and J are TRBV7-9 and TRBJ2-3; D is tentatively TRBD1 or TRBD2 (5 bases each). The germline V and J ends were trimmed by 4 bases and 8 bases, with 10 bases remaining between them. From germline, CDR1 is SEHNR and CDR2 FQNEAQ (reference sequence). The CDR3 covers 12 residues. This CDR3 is CASSSYGGTQYF. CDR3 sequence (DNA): TGTGCCAGCAGCTCCTATGGGGGTACGCAGTATTTT.